Following are 8 T cell receptor beta chains from one sample sequenced in a study of human T cells and chemical hapten exposure. TCRdb re-called the RACE reads with MiXCR, one entry per CDR3 protein. The table includes about 64,000 distinct CDR3 sequences, 9.5% to 12% detected once. Time point given: patch test 3, about 24 weeks after DPC sensitization. Regarding treatment: therapeutic diphenylcyclopropenone sensitization with weekly scalp DPC. This specimen was whole blood, taken in connection with sensitization to the hapten diphenylcyclopropenone (DPC). The receptor source for this set is a woman aged 25 to 39 with alopecia areata. Some clones in this sample may be carry-over from other donors' samples.

This clonotype came up a few times. In DNA form, the CDR3 reads TGTGCCAGCAGTTTTACAGGGGCAGCTGGCTACACCTTC. Translated, it gives CASSFTGAAGYTF. The chain has TRBV27 and TRBJ1-2; 7 bases agree with TRBD1. The germline CDR1 and CDR2 sequences are MNHEY and SMNVEV (reference sequence). CDR3 length equals 13 residues. V gave up 3 bases and J gave up 7 bases; unmatched junction bases: 5.

For this clonotype: The junction does not match germline at one end; this may be a read error. This rearrangement joins TRBV4-2 to TRBJ1-2; D is uncertain. The germline V gene encodes CDR1 LGHNA and CDR2 YNFKEQ. The CDR3 totals 14 residues. The CDR3 region is CVSSQAVTDYGYTF. CDR3 coding DNA: TGTGTCAGCAGCCAAGCAGTTACGGATTATGGCTACACCTTC.

J is TRBJ2-3 and V is TRBV18; D is undetermined. The length of the CDR3 is 14 residues. Germline values: CDR1 KGHSH, CDR2 LQKENI. Trimming cost V 1 base and J 3 bases, with 8 bases left between them. CDR3 bases: TGTGCCAGCTCACCACGTGGCGCGACAGATACGCAGTATTTT. This gives the protein CASSPRGATDTQYF.

V is TRBV6-5 and J is TRBJ2-1; D gene ambiguous. Trimming cost V 0 bases and J 8 bases, with 8 bases left between them. This CDR3 has 13 amino acids. CDR1 is MNHEY, CDR2 SVGAGI, per germline. CDR3 in amino acids: CASSYSQEDEQFF. DNA of the CDR3: TGTGCCAGCAGTTACTCACAAGAGGATGAGCAGTTCTTC.

The V and J genes are TRBV12-3 or TRBV12-4 and TRBJ1-5; D uncertain. This CDR3 has 14 amino acids. V was trimmed by 5 bases and J by 2 bases, leaving 10 bases between them. DNA for the CDR3: TGTGCCAGCAGTAAAGACGGAGGCAATCAGCCCCAGCATTTT. Amino acid sequence: CASSKDGGNQPQHF.

This clonotype was seen a handful of times. This sequence joins TRBV18 and TRBJ2-2; D unresolved. CDR3 length equals 15 residues. From germline, CDR1 is KGHSH and CDR2 LQKENI. The germline V and J ends were trimmed by 2 bases and 5 bases, with 12 bases remaining between them. CDR3: CASSPESSLTGELFF. CDR3 nucleotide sequence: TGTGCCAGCTCACCAGAATCCAGCTTAACCGGGGAGCTGTTTTTT. Full variable domain (missing parts from reference TRBV18 and TRBJ2-2): NAGVMQNPRHLVRRRGQEARLRCSPMKGHSHVYWYRQLPEEGLKFMVYLQKENIIDESGMPKERFSAEFPKEGPSILRIQQVVRGDSAAYFCASSPESSLTGELFFGEGSRLTVL.

There are many counts of this clonotype. V is TRBV5-1 and J is TRBJ2-2, with 10 bases identical to TRBD2. This CDR3 is 15 amino acids long. Germline-derived CDR1 and CDR2 are SGHRS and YFSETQ. The V segment lost 5 bases and the J segment 5 bases; nucleotides outside the gene matches: 6. CDR3 in DNA: TGCGCCAGCAGGCGAACTAGCGGGGAAACCGGGGAGCTGTTTTTT. It translates to CASRRTSGETGELFF.

This rearrangement joins TRBV20-1 to TRBJ2-7, with D uncertain. CDR1 DFQATT and CDR2 SNEGSKA come from the germline V gene (reference sequence). The CDR3 is 14 amino acids. Trimming took off 5 bases at V and 3 bases at J, with 17 bases between the two ends. Written as DNA, the CDR3 is TGCAGTGCTCCTATGAGTAAGGGCTTCTACGAGCAGTACTTC. Translated, it gives CSAPMSKGFYEQYF.